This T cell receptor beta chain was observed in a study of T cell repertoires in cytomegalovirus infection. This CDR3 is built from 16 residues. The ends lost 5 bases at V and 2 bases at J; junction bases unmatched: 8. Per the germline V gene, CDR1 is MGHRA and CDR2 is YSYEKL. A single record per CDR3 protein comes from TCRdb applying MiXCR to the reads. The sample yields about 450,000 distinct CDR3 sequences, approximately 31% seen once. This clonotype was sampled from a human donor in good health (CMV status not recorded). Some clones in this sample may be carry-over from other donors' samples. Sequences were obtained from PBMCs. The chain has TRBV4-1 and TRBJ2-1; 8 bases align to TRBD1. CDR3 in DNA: TGCGCCAGCAGCACACAGGACAGGGTTCCCTACAATGAGCAGTTCTTC. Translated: CASSTQDRVPYNEQFF.